The 30 T cell receptor beta chains below come from one sample, sequenced in a study of T cells in Graves' hyperthyroidism and ophthalmopathy. Template material for amplifying TCR beta CDR3 regions consisted of RNA transcripts. The TCR CDR3 was amplified in a first-round RT-PCR using the HTBI primer set. TCRdb reprocessed the multiplex PCR reads via MiXCR and lists one record per CDR3 protein. The sample includes 450,000 to 600,000 distinct CDR3 sequences, just under 20% seen only once; the top ten take roughly 47%. Specimen: blood. These receptor sequences come from a man in his forties or fifties with Graves' ophthalmopathy.

There are many counts of this clonotype. This rearrangement joins TRBV12-3 or TRBV12-4 to TRBJ1-1; D ambiguous. Trimming shortened V by 1 base and J by 5 bases, and 8 bases separated the two germline ends. CDR3 size: 13 residues. The CDR3: CASSLVGWTEAFF. CDR3 DNA: TGTGCCAGCAGTTTAGTGGGGTGGACTGAAGCTTTCTTT.

This clonotype was detected a few times. An end of the junction differs from the germline gene, which may be a read error. The chain uses TRBV12-5 and TRBJ1-6, with a weak D call TRBD1 (5 bases). From germline, CDR1 is LGHNT and CDR2 FRNRAP. CDR3 size: 16 residues. The CDR3 protein is CASGLKPLSGPSALHF. CDR3 DNA: TGTGCTAGTGGTTTGAAACCTCTCTCAGGGCCTTCAGCCCTCCACTTT.

Only a few counts were recorded for this clonotype. V is TRBV4-2 and J is TRBJ2-3; no clear D. V was clipped by 1 base and J by 4 bases, with 9 bases between them. Germline V gene lookup returns CDR1 LGHNA and CDR2 YNFKEQ. This CDR3 is 14 amino acids long. DNA for the CDR3: TGTGCCAGCAGCCAAGGCCCTACGGCAGATACGCAGTATTTT. Protein sequence: CASSQGPTADTQYF.

Concerning this clonotype itself: With a much larger clone just one base away, this may be a read error. This sequence joins TRBV5-1 and TRBJ1-2; D gene ambiguous. The CDR3 is 14 residues long. Germline-derived CDR1 and CDR2 are SGHRS and YFSETQ. This CDR3 reads CAGSISPDSYGYTF. The CDR3 DNA reads TGCGCCGGCAGCATCAGCCCAGATTCCTATGGCTACACCTTC. Full variable domain (remainder filled in from reference TRBV5-1 and TRBJ1-2): KAGVTQTPRYLIKTRGQQVTLSCSPISGHRSVSWYQQTPGQGLQFLFEYFSETQRNKGNFPGRFSGRQFSNSRSEMNVSTLELGDSALYLCAGSISPDSYGYTFGSGTRLTVV.

The chain is built from TRBV2 and TRBJ2-3; TRBD2 aligns across 9 bases. The CDR3 length is 15 residues. The ends lost 3 bases at V and 2 bases at J; junction bases unmatched: 3. Germline CDR1 reads SNHLY; CDR2 reads FYNNEI. The CDR3 nucleotides read TGTGCCAGCAGTGACCTAGCGGGGTACACAGATACGCAGTATTTT. This gives the protein CASSDLAGYTDTQYF.

This clonotype was recorded at least ten times. The chain recombines TRBV30 with TRBJ2-7; no definite D call. CDR3 length: 12 residues. Per the germline V gene, CDR1 is GTSNPN and CDR2 is SVGIG (reference sequence). Trimming pared 4 bases from V and 2 bases from J, leaving 9 bases between. The CDR3 sequence is CAWTRATYEQYF. The CDR3 coding sequence is TGTGCCTGGACTCGGGCAACCTACGAGCAGTACTTC.

The chain is built from TRBV6-1 and TRBJ2-7; 15 bases fit TRBD2. V lost 6 bases and J lost 3; bases outside the gene matches: 9. The CDR3 length is 17 residues. Germline CDR1 is MNHNS and CDR2 is SASEGT. Written as DNA, the CDR3 is TGTGCCAGCAGCCGCGGACTAGCGGGGGGGCGTCGCTACGAGCAGTACTTC. Translating gives CASSRGLAGGRRYEQYF.

This clonotype came up many times. This sequence joins TRBV20-1 and TRBJ2-1; TRBD2 matches 9 bases. Per the germline V gene, CDR1 is DFQATT and CDR2 is SNEGSKA (reference sequence). Germline trimming cut 1 base from V and 9 bases from J; bases unmatched to any gene: 10. The CDR3 sequence is 15 residues long. In DNA form, the CDR3 reads TGCAGTGCTAGAGGGATGGTAGCGGGGGCGGGTGAGCAGTTCTTC. Its protein product is CSARGMVAGAGEQFF.

This clonotype was seen many times. The chain recombines TRBV7-9 with TRBJ2-1; D unresolved. The length of the CDR3 is 13 residues. V dropped 3 bases and J dropped 6 bases, with 9 bases sitting between them. Germline V gene sequence: CDR1 SEHNR, CDR2 FQNEAQ (reference sequence). For the CDR3, the DNA is TGTGCCAGCAGCTTTAACACGTTCAATGAGCAGTTCTTC. Its protein product is CASSFNTFNEQFF.

This clonotype was recorded a few times. The chain carries TRBV5-8 and TRBJ2-1; 11 positions agree with TRBD2. Germline CDR1 SGHTS, CDR2 YDEGEE. The CDR3 has 15 amino acids. Unmatched junction bases numbered 4, after V lost 3 bases and J lost 5 bases. The CDR3 loop is CASSSPGLADNEQFF. Written as DNA, the CDR3 is TGTGCCAGCAGCTCTCCGGGACTAGCGGACAATGAGCAGTTCTTC.

J is TRBJ1-4 and V is TRBV9, with TRBD1 matching over 7 bases. The germline gives CDR1 SGDLS, CDR2 YYNGEE. Trimming took 0 bases from V and 8 from J; bases not matched to a gene: 4. The CDR3 has 14 amino acids. CDR3 protein: CASSVGQGWEKLFF. The CDR3 DNA reads TGTGCCAGCAGCGTAGGACAGGGTTGGGAAAAACTGTTTTTT.

This clonotype was seen more than once but under ten times. V gene TRBV18 combines with J gene TRBJ2-2; 11 bases line up with TRBD1. Germline trimming cut 2 bases from V and 5 bases from J; bases unmatched to any gene: 10. The CDR3 totals 18 residues. Germline V gene sequence: CDR1 KGHSH, CDR2 LQKENI. The CDR3 spells CASSPTGTGGLWTGELFF. CDR3 in DNA: TGTGCCAGCTCACCAACCGGGACAGGGGGTCTTTGGACCGGGGAGCTGTTTTTT.

This clonotype was seen ten or more times. The genes are TRBV6-1 and TRBJ2-1; 8 bases match TRBD1. The germline gives CDR1 MNHNS, CDR2 SASEGT. Trimming cost V 7 bases and J 9 bases; bases outside gene matches: 5. This CDR3 has 12 residues. The CDR3 reads CASTPGGAEQFF. CDR3 in DNA: TGTGCCAGCACACCAGGGGGCGCTGAGCAGTTCTTC.

There are many counts of this clonotype. CDR3 DNA sequence: TGTGCCAGCTCACCGAACTCGAAGGGCACTGAAGCTTTCTTT. Amino acid sequence: CASSPNSKGTEAFF. The rearrangement joins TRBV18 to TRBJ1-1; D unclear. Per germline, CDR1 KGHSH and CDR2 LQKENI. The CDR3 is 14 residues long. Trimming pared 3 bases from V and 4 bases from J, leaving 12 bases between.

This clonotype showed up many times. The rearrangement links TRBV5-1 to TRBJ2-7; possible D gene TRBD2, 5 bases. The CDR3 is 14 residues long. Trimming cost V 7 bases and J 2 bases, with 16 bases left between them. Germline lookup yields CDR1 SGHRS and CDR2 YFSETQ. In DNA, the CDR3 is TGCGCCAGCCAAGAGGGAGTTCACACCTACGAGCAGTACTTC. This codes for CASQEGVHTYEQYF.

The table lists this clonotype with many counts. J is TRBJ2-7 and V is TRBV7-2; TRBD2 matches at 10 bases. This CDR3 has 14 residues. Germline V gene lookup returns CDR1 SGHTA and CDR2 FQGNSA. V was pared by 4 bases and J by 3 bases, with 3 bases of the junction left unmatched. The CDR3 nucleotides read TGTGCCAGCAGCTCCCGGACTAGCGGCTACGAGCAGTACTTC. This codes for CASSSRTSGYEQYF.

At least ten counts were recorded for this clonotype. The gene calls are TRBV12-3 or TRBV12-4 and TRBJ2-7; 8 nucleotides align to TRBD2. After removal of 6 bases from V and 2 bases from J, the junction contained 6 bases not matched to a gene. CDR3 size: 14 residues. CDR3 sequence: CASRPGLGAYEQYF. The CDR3 DNA follows: TGTGCCAGCAGACCGGGACTAGGGGCCTACGAGCAGTACTTC.

This clonotype has at least ten counts. V usage is TRBV3-1 and J usage is TRBJ2-1; 8 positions match TRBD1. Germline loops: CDR1 LGHDT, CDR2 YNNKEL (reference sequence). CDR3 length equals 16 residues. With 5 bases clipped from V and 8 bases from J, the junction kept 14 bases outside the gene matches. The CDR3 nucleotides are TGTGCCAGCAGCTCAAGGATCGACAGGGGCGAGGATGAGCAGTTCTTC. It yields the protein CASSSRIDRGEDEQFF.

V is TRBV15 and J is TRBJ2-7, with 9 bases identical to TRBD1. The germline V gene encodes CDR1 LNHNV and CDR2 YYDKDF (reference sequence). Losses at the gene ends were 1 base for V and 6 bases for J; bases not matched to a gene: 1. The CDR3 has 13 amino acids. The CDR3 DNA follows: TGTGCCACCAGCAGAGGGACAGGGGCCGAGCAGTACTTC. Its protein product is CATSRGTGAEQYF.

At least ten counts were recorded for this clonotype. The V gene is TRBV18, the J gene TRBJ2-5; D is unresolved. The CDR3 spans 13 residues. The V end was cut by 1 base, the J end by 4 bases, with 7 bases between. Germline V gene lookup returns CDR1 KGHSH and CDR2 LQKENI. The CDR3 region has the DNA TGTGCCAGCTCACCACGAGCAGGAGAGACCCAGTACTTC. Residues: CASSPRAGETQYF.

In the case of this clonotype: This clone may be a read error of a much larger clone one base away. V gene TRBV6-5 combines with J gene TRBJ1-1, with D unclear. CDR1 MNHEY and CDR2 SVGAGI come from the germline V gene. This CDR3 is 13 amino acids long. V was pared by 0 bases and J by 9 bases, with 11 bases between. CDR3 region: CASSYSDGRKAFF. Here the CDR3 DNA reads TGTGCCAGCAGTTACTCTGACGGGAGGAAAGCTTTCTTT.

This clonotype was picked up many times. This chain uses TRBV5-1 with TRBJ1-1; TRBD1 matches at 7 bases. Trimming removed 4 bases from V and 3 bases from J; junction bases left unmatched: 6. The CDR3 has 14 amino acids. Germline V lookup: CDR1 SGHRS, CDR2 YFSETQ. The CDR3 DNA reads TGCGCCAGCAGCGATCCGGGACAGTACACTGAAGCTTTCTTT. It translates to CASSDPGQYTEAFF.

This clonotype came up many times. The chain recombines TRBV2 with TRBJ2-7; 8 nucleotides line up with TRBD2. This CDR3 contains 15 residues. V was pared by 3 bases and J by 5 bases, with 9 bases of the junction left unmatched. Germline-derived CDR1 and CDR2 are SNHLY and FYNNEI. The CDR3 DNA reads as TGTGCCAGCAGTGACCCGGGGGGGCTTCGTCACGAGCAGTACTTC. It translates to CASSDPGGLRHEQYF.

The chain has TRBV28 and TRBJ1-5, with D hard to call. There are 14 residues in the CDR3. Germline loops: CDR1 MDHEN, CDR2 SYDVKM. V was clipped by 4 bases and J by 4 bases, with 11 bases between them. CDR3 DNA: TGTGCCAGCAGTTCCCACCTACAAAATCAGCCCCAGCATTTT. It specifies CASSSHLQNQPQHF.

There are a few counts of this clonotype. The rearrangement joins TRBV5-8 to TRBJ2-1; D ambiguous. CDR3 length: 14 residues. Germline CDR1 and CDR2: SGHTS and YDEGEE. Trimming took off 4 bases at V and 6 bases at J, with 14 bases between the two ends. CDR3 bases: TGTGCCAGCAGCCTTGTGGGGTGGGGCAATGAGCAGTTCTTC. It specifies CASSLVGWGNEQFF. Full variable domain (missing parts from reference TRBV5-8 and TRBJ2-1): EAGVTQSPTHLIKTRGQQATLRCSPISGHTSVYWYQQALGLGLQFLLWYDEGEERNRGNFPPRFSGRQFPNYSSELNVNALELEDSALYLCASSLVGWGNEQFFGPGTRLTVL.

The CDR3 coding sequence is TGCGCCAGCAGCTTGGAGGGGACAGGGTCTAATTCACCCCTCCACTTT. Translating gives CASSLEGTGSNSPLHF. This chain joins TRBV5-1 and TRBJ1-6; 9 positions agree with TRBD1. J gave up 6 bases and V 0 bases, and 4 bases lay outside the gene matches. This CDR3 spans 16 amino acids. Germline values: CDR1 SGHRS, CDR2 YFSETQ.

The chain recombines TRBV12-3 or TRBV12-4 with TRBJ2-1, with TRBD2 identical over 11 bases. V lost 2 bases, J lost 8 bases, and 8 bases stayed unmatched. This CDR3 is 16 amino acids long. CDR3 DNA sequence: TGTGCCAGCAGTTTAATTAGCGGGGGGGTAGGCGATGAGCAGTTCTTC. Translation: CASSLISGGVGDEQFF.

The table lists this clonotype with many counts. V gene TRBV7-8 combines with J gene TRBJ2-7; 8 bases match TRBD2. This CDR3 is built from 13 residues. V dropped 5 bases and J dropped 3; count of bases not matched to a gene: 3. Germline loops: CDR1 SGHVS, CDR2 FQNEAQ. The CDR3 region has the DNA TGTGCCAGCAGCGTCAGCGGGAGCTACGAGCAGTACTTC. Its translation: CASSVSGSYEQYF. Full variable domain (missing parts from reference TRBV7-8 and TRBJ2-7): GAGVSQSPRYKVAKRGQDVALRCDPISGHVSLFWYQQALGQGPEFLTYFQNEAQLDKSGLPSDRFFAERPEGSVSTLKIQRTQQEDSAVYLCASSVSGSYEQYFGPGTRLTVT.

The V call is TRBV6-1, the J call TRBJ2-1; TRBD2 matches at 8 bases. The V gene end was trimmed by 8 bases and the J gene end by 10 bases; junction bases not matched to a gene: 16. The germline V gene encodes CDR1 MNHNS and CDR2 SASEGT. The CDR3 totals 15 residues. CDR3 coding DNA: TGTGCCAGCTGGGGGAGGCGGGGGGCCCAGACGGAGCAGTTCTTC. Translating gives CASWGRRGAQTEQFF.

In this sample, this clonotype turned up many times. The chain is built from TRBV7-6 and TRBJ1-1; D ambiguous. Germline V CDR1 and CDR2: SGHVS, FNYEAQ. Trimming removed 5 bases at V and 0 bases at J, with 10 bases between. The CDR3 spans 14 residues. CDR3 DNA: TGTGCCAGCAGCCCCCGGGATTTGAACACTGAAGCTTTCTTT. Its translation: CASSPRDLNTEAFF.